This T cell receptor beta chain was documented in a study of CD8 T cells in Susac syndrome. A note on this clonotype: Its antigen remains unidentified.

Study findings and constraints: As the study acknowledged, the number of individuals in its TCR sequencing and HLA analysis was relatively small.

Germline assignment: CDR1 SGHAT and CDR2 FQDESV (reference sequence). Trimming removed 2 bases at V and 7 bases at J, with 11 bases between. The CDR3 loop spans 13 amino acids. TCR beta from blood CD8+ and CD4+ T cells was sequenced. The CD8+ and CD4+ T cells were isolated magnetically using a negative isolation approach, whereas the TEMRA cells were enriched by FACS. With random hexamers, reverse transcription was performed on about 0.45 to 1 ug of RNA. TCR beta CDR3 was amplified by immunoSEQ covering 54 Vbeta and 13 Jbeta. A single record per CDR3 protein comes from TCRdb applying MiXCR to the immunoSEQ multiplex PCR reads. The sample lists just over 300,000 distinct CDR3 sequences, about 91% occurring once.

This chain uses TRBV11-1 with TRBJ1-1; D not resolved. The sequence came from a human donor with multiple sclerosis. Sequencing input: CD4+ T cells from PBMCs. DNA for the CDR3: TGTGCCAGCAGCTTAACGCCCGGCGGTGAAGCTTTCTTT. Its protein is CASSLTPGGEAFF.